The rows below give T cell receptor beta chains drawn from one sample of a study of blood T cell repertoires in COVID-19. Here immunoSEQ multiplex PCR was the method, and the copy in TCRdb shows in-frame clones only, minus some. The sample shows around 100,000 clones, about 89% of them seen only once. The material sequenced was peripheral blood. These TCRs come from a human donor in a cohort sampled during active COVID-19. CDR3s include the opening cysteine and the closing phenylalanine or tryptophan. The D gene is left open where the match is weak. Not all rows give a size; the values are once, few, many and, for expanded clones, a class.

TRBD1,TRBV11-2,.,TRBJ1-2,CASSRDRTGYGYTF,TGTGCCAGCAGCAGGGACAGGACAGGCTATGGCTACACCTTC
.,TRBV30,many,TRBJ2-7,CAWSVLGTFYEQYF,TGTGCCTGGAGTGTACTGGGGACATTCTACGAGCAGTACTTC
.,TRBV7-9,.,TRBJ1-3,CASSLRGSGNTIYF,TGTGCCAGCAGCTTAAGGGGCTCTGGAAACACCATATATTTT
TRBD1,TRBV6-2/TRBV6-3,.,TRBJ2-1,CASSPRDRAYNEQFF,TGTGCCAGCAGCCCCCGGGACAGGGCCTACAATGAGCAGTTCTTC
TRBD1,TRBV9,.,TRBJ2-7,CASSVGVVTGLYEQYF,TGTGCCAGCAGCGTAGGGGTAGTGACAGGGTTATACGAGCAGTACTTC
TRBD1,TRBV6-6,few,TRBJ2-2,CASSRQGENTGELFF,TGTGCCAGCAGTCGACAGGGGGAGAACACCGGGGAGCTGTTTTTT
TRBD1,TRBV5-8,.,TRBJ2-7,CASSFRTGVQYEQYF,TGTGCCAGCAGCTTCAGGACAGGGGTTCAGTACGAGCAGTACTTC
.,TRBV18,.,TRBJ2-1,CASSPPTGAEQFF,TGTGCCAGCTCTCCACCTACGGGTGCTGAGCAGTTCTTC
TRBD2,TRBV29-1,.,TRBJ2-5,CSVVRGTTQETQYF,TGCAGCGTTGTGAGAGGGACTACACAAGAGACCCAGTACTTC
.,TRBV27,.,TRBJ1-5,CASRSSNQPQHF,TGTGCCAGCAGATCGAGCAATCAGCCCCAGCATTTT
.,TRBV5-1,.,TRBJ2-3,CASSLRGGAADTQYF,TGCGCCAGCAGCTTGAGAGGTGGGGCCGCAGATACGCAGTATTTT
.,TRBV4-1,.,TRBJ1-4,CASSQDRTRGTQEKLFF,TGCGCCAGCAGCCAAGATCGAACGAGGGGGACACAAGAAAAACTGTTTTTT
.,TRBV7-8,.,TRBJ2-2,CASSPRRELVWELFF,TGTGCCAGCAGCCCTAGACGTGAGTTGGTCTGGGAGCTGTTTTTT
.,TRBV29-1,.,TRBJ2-6,CSVDESSGANVLTF,TGCAGCGTTGATGAGAGCTCTGGGGCCAACGTCCTGACTTTC
TRBD1,TRBV19,.,TRBJ1-6,CASKTGTENSPLHF,TGTGCCAGTAAAACGGGGACAGAGAATTCACCCCTCCACTTT
.,TRBV27,.,TRBJ1-1,CASSYLQGNTEAFF,TGTGCCAGCAGTTACCTACAGGGGAACACTGAAGCTTTCTTT
.,TRBV19,.,TRBJ2-6,CASSTSHGTRISGANVLTF,TGTGCCAGTAGTACCTCCCACGGGACAAGAATCTCTGGGGCCAACGTCCTGACTTTC
.,TRBV5-4,.,TRBJ2-3,CASSLAANRGGTDTQYF,TGTGCCAGCAGCTTGGCGGCCAATCGGGGTGGGACAGATACGCAGTATTTT
TRBD2,TRBV5-1,.,TRBJ2-5,CASATSGQETQYF,TGCGCCAGTGCGACTAGCGGGCAAGAGACCCAGTACTTC
TRBD2,TRBV10-3,.,TRBJ2-1,CAHPSGASREQFF,TGTGCCCACCCTAGCGGGGCCTCACGTGAGCAGTTCTTC
.,TRBV5-1,.,TRBJ2-6,CASSLGLGQPLSFGANVLTF,TGCGCCAGCAGCTTGGGATTGGGACAACCCCTGAGCTTTGGGGCCAACGTCCTGACTTTC
TRBD1,TRBV7-8,.,TRBJ1-3,CASAFDRGHTIYF,TGTGCCAGCGCCTTTGACAGGGGCCACACCATATATTTT
.,TRBV27,.,TRBJ1-6,CASSLEGSFYSPLHF,TGTGCCAGCAGTTTAGAGGGCTCATTTTACTCACCCCTCCACTTT
TRBD2,TRBV11-3,.,TRBJ2-3,CASSFLAGGPDTQYF,TGTGCCAGCAGCTTCCTAGCGGGGGGCCCGGATACGCAGTATTTT
TRBD2,TRBV19,.,TRBJ2-3,CASTMAGVTDTQYF,TGTGCCAGTACTATGGCGGGAGTCACAGATACGCAGTATTTT
TRBD1,TRBV5-1,.,TRBJ1-1,CASSWGQGIAMNTEAFF,TGCGCCAGCAGCTGGGGACAGGGGATCGCGATGAACACTGAAGCTTTCTTT
.,TRBV4-2,.,TRBJ2-1,CASSQETPLGGGRYNEQFF,TGTGCCAGCAGCCAAGAGACCCCACTAGGAGGTGGACGTTACAATGAGCAGTTCTTC
TRBD1,TRBV7-6,.,TRBJ1-2,CASSPGTGYYGYTF,TGTGCCAGCAGCCCCGGGACAGGGTACTATGGCTACACCTTC
TRBD2,TRBV9,few,TRBJ2-5,CASSVSVGRGQETQYF,TGTGCCAGCAGCGTCAGTGTGGGGAGGGGACAAGAGACCCAGTACTTC
.,TRBV5-1,few,TRBJ2-1,CASSLGTYNEQFF,TGCGCCAGCAGCTTGGGAACTTACAATGAGCAGTTCTTC
TRBD1,TRBV13,.,TRBJ2-6,CASSPRDRASGANVLTF,TGTGCCAGCAGTCCCCGGGACAGGGCTTCTGGGGCCAACGTCCTGACTTTC
.,TRBV30,few,TRBJ1-4,CAWSTRDNEKLFF,TGTGCCTGGAGTACCCGGGATAATGAAAAACTGTTTTTT
.,TRBV20-1,few,TRBJ1-2,CSARAGNGYTF,TGCAGTGCTAGGGCAGGGAACGGCTACACCTTC
TRBD1,TRBV5-1,.,TRBJ2-2,CASSSGQSANTGELFF,TGCGCCAGCAGCTCGGGACAGTCCGCGAACACCGGGGAGCTGTTTTTT
.,TRBV6-5,hyperexpanded,TRBJ1-5,CASQALGGNQPQHF,TGTGCCAGTCAAGCCCTTGGTGGCAATCAGCCCCAGCATTTT
.,TRBV4-3,.,TRBJ2-3,CASSQRGVAEPSTSTDTQYF,TGCGCCAGCAGCCAGCGGGGAGTAGCGGAACCATCAACTAGCACAGATACGCAGTATTTT
TRBD2,TRBV5-4,.,TRBJ2-7,CASSSGLAGSGEQYF,TGTGCCAGCAGCTCGGGACTAGCGGGAAGCGGCGAGCAGTACTTC
.,TRBV12-3/TRBV12-4,.,TRBJ1-6,CASSLNPGTPLHF,TGTGCCAGCAGTTTGAACCCCGGGACACCCCTCCACTTT
.,TRBV11-3,.,TRBJ1-3,CASSLASRNTIYF,TGTGCCAGCAGCTTAGCTTCTCGAAACACCATATATTTT